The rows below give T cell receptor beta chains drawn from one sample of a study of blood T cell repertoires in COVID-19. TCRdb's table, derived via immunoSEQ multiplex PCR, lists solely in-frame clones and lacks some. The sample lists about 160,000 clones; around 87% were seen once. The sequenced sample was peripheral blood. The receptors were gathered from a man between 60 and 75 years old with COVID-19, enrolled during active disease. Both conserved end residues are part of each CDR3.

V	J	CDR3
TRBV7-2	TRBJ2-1	CASSLRTVNEQFF
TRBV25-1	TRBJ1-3	CASSEYILTDSSGNTIYF
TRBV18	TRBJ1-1	CATTSGSQAEAFF
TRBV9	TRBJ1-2	CASSGDRPNYGYTF
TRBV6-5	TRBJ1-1	CASSYSSLRGWTEAFF
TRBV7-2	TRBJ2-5	CASSSPGLAGKGFETQYF
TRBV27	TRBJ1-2	CASSSTRQFESLYYGYTF
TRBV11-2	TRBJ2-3	CASSATTGAGVDTQYF
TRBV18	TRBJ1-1	CASSPLPTTMNTEAFF
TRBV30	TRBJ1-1	CAWRQGARTEAFF
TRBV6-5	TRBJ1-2	CASSSSGTHTF
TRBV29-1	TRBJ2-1	CSVDGGLYNEQFF
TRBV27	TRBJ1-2	CASSQSLTGLHGYTF
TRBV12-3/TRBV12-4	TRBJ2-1	CASSSRDNEQFF
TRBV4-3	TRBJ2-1	CASSQGNRGNNEQFF
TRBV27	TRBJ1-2	CASSLKDTQGYTF
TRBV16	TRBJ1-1	CASSPTTGAVEAFF
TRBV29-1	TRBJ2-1	CSVSVTGSQTYNEQFF
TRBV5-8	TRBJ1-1	CASSLTGTTEAFF
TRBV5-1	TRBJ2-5	CASSLASIAGGQETQYF
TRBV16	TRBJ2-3	CASSQSGQPADTQYF
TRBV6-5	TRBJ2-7	CASSYSDRGLYEQYF
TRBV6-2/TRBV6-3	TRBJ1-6	CASSVTTTGVGSPLHF
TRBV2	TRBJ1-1	CASSRQGNTEAFF
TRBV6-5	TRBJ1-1	CASSYPRGGLNTEAFF
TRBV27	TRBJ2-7	CASSLKSTYEQYF
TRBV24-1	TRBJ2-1	CATSVVAGAEQFF
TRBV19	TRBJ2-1	CASSIGLGDRNEQFF
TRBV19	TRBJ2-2	CASSIVAGTGELFF
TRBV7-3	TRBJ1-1	CASSLSRSSDREAFF
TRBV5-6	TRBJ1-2	CASRHDTNYGYTF
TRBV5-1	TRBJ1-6	CASSQSSGYNSPLHF
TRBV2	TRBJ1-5	CASSDTGNQPQHF
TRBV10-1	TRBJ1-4	CASSESAGGLNEKLFF
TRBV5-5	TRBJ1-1	CASSLAGGLTNTEAFF
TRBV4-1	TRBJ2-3	CASSQDSGGSVADTQYF
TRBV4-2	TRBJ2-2	CASSQDTAGGANTGELFF
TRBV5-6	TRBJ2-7	CASSYRSTGSDEQYF
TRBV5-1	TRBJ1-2	CASSLDTNYGYTF
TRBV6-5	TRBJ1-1	CATHPRTPDAEAFF
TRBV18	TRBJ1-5	CASSADRNSNQPQHF